These 5 T cell receptor beta chains came from one sample sequenced in a study of blood T cell repertoires in COVID-19. Profiled with immunoSEQ multiplex PCR; TCRdb holds only in-frame clones, not every one. The repertoire consists of some 110,000 clones, with approximately 81% occurring once and the leading ten covering over 1.2%. Sample: peripheral blood. The receptors come from a middle-aged man with acute or convalescent COVID-19.

The V gene is TRBV6-5, the J gene TRBJ1-6; 9 nucleotides line up with TRBD1. CDR3 length: 15 residues. Germline trimming cut 6 bases from V and 6 bases from J; bases unmatched to any gene: 6. Germline V gene data show CDR1 as MNHEY and CDR2 as SVGAGI. The DNA for the CDR3 is TGTGCCAGCAGCTATGGGACAGGGACTAATTCACCCCTCCACTTT. Protein: CASSYGTGTNSPLHF.

The chain links TRBV15 to TRBJ1-3; 8 bases match TRBD1. This CDR3 is 16 amino acids long. CDR1 is LNHNV, CDR2 YYDKDF, per germline (reference sequence). Unmatched junction bases numbered 6, after V lost 2 bases and J lost 3 bases. The chain's CDR3 is CATSRTQGAIGNTIYF. As DNA, the CDR3 is TGTGCCACCAGCAGAACCCAGGGGGCTATTGGAAACACCATATATTTT.

V and J are TRBV2 and TRBJ2-2, with D uncertain. V was trimmed by 4 bases and J by 5 bases, leaving 14 bases between them. Germline assignment: CDR1 SNHLY and CDR2 FYNNEI. The CDR3 loop spans 15 amino acids. The CDR3 loop reads CASSGWAPATGELFF. As DNA, the CDR3 is TGTGCCAGCAGTGGATGGGCCCCGGCAACCGGGGAGCTGTTTTTT.

This clone has just a few counts. The V gene is TRBV28, the J gene TRBJ1-4, with D uncertain. Trimming removed 3 bases at V and 8 bases at J, with 10 bases between. The CDR3 has 13 residues. Germline V gene sequence: CDR1 MDHEN, CDR2 SYDVKM. The CDR3 DNA reads as TGTGCCAGCAGTTTGGGCGGGGTAGAAAAACTGTTTTTT. Encoded protein: CASSLGGVEKLFF.

The gene calls are TRBV3-1 (or the pseudogene TRBV3-2) and TRBJ1-4; TRBD1 matches 8 bases. CDR3 size: 15 residues. Germline loops: CDR1 LGHDT, CDR2 YNNKEL (reference sequence). V gave up 5 bases and J gave up 4 bases; unmatched junction bases: 6. The DNA of the CDR3 is TGTGCCAGCAGCTTACGGACAGGGCATAATGAAAAACTGTTTTTT. Translating gives CASSLRTGHNEKLFF.